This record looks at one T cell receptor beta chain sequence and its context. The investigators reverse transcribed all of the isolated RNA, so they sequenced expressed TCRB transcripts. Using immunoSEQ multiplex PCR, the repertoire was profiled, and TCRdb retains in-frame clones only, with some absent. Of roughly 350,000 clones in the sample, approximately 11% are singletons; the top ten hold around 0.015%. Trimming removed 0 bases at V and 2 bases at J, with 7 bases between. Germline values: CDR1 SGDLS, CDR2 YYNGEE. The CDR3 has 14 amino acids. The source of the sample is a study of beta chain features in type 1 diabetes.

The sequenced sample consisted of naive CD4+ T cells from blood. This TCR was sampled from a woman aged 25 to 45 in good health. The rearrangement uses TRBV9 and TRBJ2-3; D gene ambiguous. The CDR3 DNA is TGTGCCAGCAGCGTAGCTCCCTTCACAGATACGCAGTATTTT. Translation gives CASSVAPFTDTQYF.